A selection of T cell receptor beta chains follows, all from one sample in a study of T cell changes during pregnancy in multiple sclerosis. Assay: immunoSEQ multiplex PCR; the TCRdb copy retains only in-frame clones and omits some. This table holds about 67,000 clones, about nine tenths found once. Sequenced here: peripheral blood, sampled in the third trimester of pregnancy. These receptors all stem from a female donor with multiple sclerosis, enrolled in a pregnancy study. Each CDR3 is given with its conserved first and last residue. The D gene is left open where the match is weak. Some rows mark clone size as missing; the rest say once, few, many or name a class of expanded clone.

size: -; length: 16; V: TRBV19; J: TRBJ2-1; D: TRBD1; DNA: TGTGCCAGTAGTACTAAGGGGGCCATCTCCTACAATGAGCAGTTCTTC; CDR3: CASSTKGAISYNEQFF
size: -; length: 14; V: TRBV9; J: TRBJ1-6; D: -; DNA: TGTGCCAGCAGCCCCCTCCGTGGGCCCTCACCCCTCCACTTT; CDR3: CASSPLRGPSPLHF
size: -; length: 15; V: TRBV28; J: TRBJ2-7; D: TRBD2; DNA: TGTGCCAGCAGCCCCTGGGGGGGTAGCTCCTACGAGCAGTACTTC; CDR3: CASSPWGGSSYEQYF
size: -; length: 16; V: TRBV5-4; J: TRBJ2-2; D: -; DNA: TGTGCCAGCAGCTTTGGCAGGGGCCCCAACAACGGGGAGCTGTTTTTT; CDR3: CASSFGRGPNNGELFF
size: few; length: 17; V: TRBV2; J: TRBJ2-5; D: -; DNA: TGTGCCAGCAGTGAAGCCACCGGGGGTTTATTTTTCGAGACCCAGTACTTC; CDR3: CASSEATGGLFFETQYF
size: -; length: 14; V: TRBV7-9; J: TRBJ2-7; D: -; DNA: TGTGCCAGCAGCTTAGTGCGGCTCGGCTACGAGCAGTACTTC; CDR3: CASSLVRLGYEQYF
size: -; length: 16; V: TRBV7-8; J: TRBJ1-4; D: -; DNA: TGTGCCAGCAGCTTAGCTGCCGGGACCGGGAGAGAAAAACTGTTTTTT; CDR3: CASSLAAGTGREKLFF
size: -; length: 14; V: TRBV5-1; J: TRBJ1-2; D: -; DNA: TGCGCCAGCAGCGTGGGCAGGATCAACTATGGCTACACCTTC; CDR3: CASSVGRINYGYTF
size: -; length: 13; V: TRBV6-5; J: TRBJ2-1; D: TRBD2; DNA: TGTGCCGCCCCGGGACTAGGTGCCAATGAGCAGTTCTTC; CDR3: CAAPGLGANEQFF
size: -; length: 19; V: TRBV27; J: TRBJ2-2; D: TRBD1; DNA: TGTGCCAGCAGTTTGTTGAGCACCGACAGGGAAGGGAACACCGGGGAGCTGTTTTTT; CDR3: CASSLLSTDREGNTGELFF
size: -; length: 14; V: TRBV19; J: TRBJ2-1; D: -; DNA: TGTGCCAGTAGCACCCAGAGGTCCTACAATGAGCAGTTCTTC; CDR3: CASSTQRSYNEQFF
size: -; length: 15; V: TRBV2; J: TRBJ2-1; D: TRBD2; DNA: TGTGCCAGCACTCGGGATAGCGGGAGATCTAATGAGCAGTTCTTC; CDR3: CASTRDSGRSNEQFF
size: -; length: 15; V: TRBV18; J: TRBJ1-5; D: TRBD1; DNA: TGTGCCAGCTCACCACAGGGTCAGGGGGTTCAGCCCCAGCATTTT; CDR3: CASSPQGQGVQPQHF